This T cell receptor (beta chain) was retrieved from a study of T-cell reconstitution after alpha-beta-depleted transplantation in children. Many counts were recorded for this clonotype. No antigen is known for it. CDR3 length: 15 amino acids. Germline V gene data show CDR1 as SGHTA and CDR2 as FQGTGA. Losses at the gene ends were 4 bases for V and 5 bases for J; bases not matched to a gene: 6. Overall study results and limits: Fresh T-cell production supplied most of the T-cell counts and diversity seen one year after transplant. Surviving recipient T cells and intrathymic progenitors accounted for some patients' high TCRbeta diversity at day 60.

Unique molecular identifiers were used to barcode this TCRbeta library. TCRdb re-called the PCR reads with MiXCR, one entry per CDR3 protein. The profile covers more than 85,000 distinct CDR3 sequences, with 6% to 9% appearing a single time and 16% taken by the ten largest. The rearrangement joins TRBV7-3 to TRBJ2-1, with 9 bases that match TRBD2. Sequenced material: PBMCs, taken before TCRalphabeta/CD19-depleted stem cell transplant. This TCR was recovered from a boy between 2 and 15 years old with acute lymphoblastic leukemia, due to receive a stem cell transplant. The CDR3 nucleotides read TGTGCCAGCAGCTCTAGCGGGGCCGAGGACAATGAGCAGTTCTTC. It translates to CASSSSGAEDNEQFF.